Sequencing of this T cell receptor (beta chain) was carried out in a study of OX40 agonist ivuxolimab in advanced cancers. Looking at the study overall: While on treatment, patients had intravenous ivuxolimab at 0.01 to 10 mg/kg every 2 weeks. Every patient in dose escalation had hepatocellular carcinoma, melanoma, renal cell or head and neck cancer.

As for this clone: Its antigen is as yet unknown.

The study, taken as a whole, reports: Among the nonresponders, some also had low normalized T-cell clonal expansion. No antigen was identified for the clonally expanded peripheral T cells.

Trimming took off 0 bases at V and 1 base at J, with 9 bases between the two ends. Germline V gene data show CDR1 as SGHNT and CDR2 as YENEEA. CDR3 length: 15 amino acids. Libraries were prepared by immunoSEQ multiplex PCR; TCRdb keeps only in-frame clonotypes and omits some of them. The sample records roughly 89,000 clones, just under 90% being singletons. This clonotype originated in an adult with an advanced solid tumor such as melanoma, head and neck, liver or kidney cancer. The gene calls are TRBV11-3 and TRBJ1-1; D not resolved. The sequences come from CD4+ or CD8+ T cells sorted from blood, collected in a trial of the OX40 agonist ivuxolimab. The CDR3 region is CASSLDGWGNTEAFF. Here the CDR3 DNA reads TGTGCCAGCAGCTTAGATGGCTGGGGGAACACTGAAGCTTTCTTT.